Shown below are 3 T cell receptor beta chains from a single sample sequenced in a study of T cell responses to AZD1222 COVID-19 vaccine. Libraries were prepared by immunoSEQ multiplex PCR; TCRdb keeps only in-frame clonotypes and omits some of them. The sample lists fewer than 200,000 clones, 85% to 90% seen once, with 1.6% in the top ten. The starting material was peripheral blood, obtained on day 0 of AZD1222 vaccination. The receptors here all came from an adult in good health.

The rearrangement joins TRBV6-5 to TRBJ1-2; 7 bases map to TRBD1. Trimming removed 5 bases from V and 7 bases from J; junction bases left unmatched: 7. The CDR3 covers 13 residues. Germline CDR1 and CDR2: MNHEY and SVGAGI. The DNA for the CDR3 is TGTGCCAGCAGTCCCGACAGGGAAGGTGGCTACACCTTC. This sequence encodes CASSPDREGGYTF.

The V call is TRBV28, the J call TRBJ1-4, with D perhaps matching TRBD1 (5 bases). The CDR3 loop spans 17 amino acids. V lost 6 bases to trimming and J lost 4 bases, with 21 bases between them. Germline CDR1 MDHEN, CDR2 SYDVKM. CDR3 nucleotide sequence: TGTGCCAGCAGACCACGATCGGGACGTTCGTTTAATGAAAAACTGTTTTTT. Its protein is CASRPRSGRSFNEKLFF.

About this clone itself: Because it lacks the conserved phenylalanine or tryptophan at the end, this CDR3 is likely a read error. It is unclear where the CDR3 begins or ends on the DNA, so no DNA is shown, and the CDR3 is as TCRdb lists it. The chain employs TRBV30 and TRBJ1-1; the table's D call, TRBD1, has no DNA check behind it. The CDR3 is 12 residues long, counting both termini. In germline, CDR1 is GTSNPN, CDR2 SVGIG (reference sequence). CDR3 region: CAWSEPRGKSWI.